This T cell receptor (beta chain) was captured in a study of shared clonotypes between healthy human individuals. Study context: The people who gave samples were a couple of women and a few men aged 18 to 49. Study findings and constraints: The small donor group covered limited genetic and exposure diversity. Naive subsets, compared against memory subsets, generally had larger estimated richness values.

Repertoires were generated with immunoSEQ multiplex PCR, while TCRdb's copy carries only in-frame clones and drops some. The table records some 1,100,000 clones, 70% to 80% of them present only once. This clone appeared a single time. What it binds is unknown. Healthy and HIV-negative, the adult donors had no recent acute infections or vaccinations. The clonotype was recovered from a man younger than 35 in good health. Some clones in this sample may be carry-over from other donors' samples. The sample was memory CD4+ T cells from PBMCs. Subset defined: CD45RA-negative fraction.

CDR3 sequence: CAWSVWSGRNYGYTF. CDR3 in DNA: TGTGCCTGGAGTGTTTGGTCAGGGAGGAACTATGGCTACACCTTC. The V and J genes are TRBV30 and TRBJ1-2; D is possibly TRBD1 (5 bases). This CDR3 comprises 15 residues. The V gene lost 0 bases and the J gene lost 2 bases, with 13 bases spanning the gap. CDR1 and CDR2 (germline): GTSNPN, SVGIG (reference sequence).